The 8 T cell receptor beta chains presented below share a single source sample, sequenced in a study of a mutant IDH1 vaccine in newly diagnosed glioma. Time point reported: week 35, safety follow-up. Each vaccine dose was 300 ug of mutant IDH1 20-mer peptide, with topical imiquimod. No antigen has been identified for these receptors. Profiled with immunoSEQ multiplex PCR; TCRdb holds only in-frame clones, not every one. The repertoire holds approximately 66,000 clones, with 84% as singletons. Sequenced material: PBMCs, taken from a glioma patient whose treatment included an IDH1 peptide vaccine. The receptors were sampled from a young man with glioma.

A single count supports this clone. This rearrangement joins TRBV19 to TRBJ2-3, with D uncertain. The CDR3 is 15 amino acids. Trimming removed 5 bases at V and 6 bases at J, with 18 bases between. CDR1 and CDR2 (germline): LNHDA, SQIVND (reference sequence). The CDR3 DNA sequence: TGTGCCAGTAGTCAGGACCTGCAAGGATGGGATACGCAGTATTTT. Residues: CASSQDLQGWDTQYF.

The chain links TRBV6-1 to TRBJ1-1; TRBD1 matches at 7 bases. Per the germline V gene, CDR1 is MNHNS and CDR2 is SASEGT. There are 13 residues in the CDR3. The V segment lost 9 bases and the J segment 0 bases; nucleotides outside the gene matches: 4. For the CDR3, the DNA is TGTGCCAGTCTGGGACAGCTGAACACTGAAGCTTTCTTT. Translated: CASLGQLNTEAFF.

The chain couples TRBV6-6 to TRBJ2-3, with 8 bases identical to TRBD1. The V and J ends lost 5 bases and 1 base, in that order; junction bases with no gene match: 5. The CDR3 contains 15 residues. From germline, CDR1 is MNHNY and CDR2 SVGAGI (reference sequence). The CDR3 is CASSPGQGGTDTQYF. The CDR3 DNA reads as TGTGCCAGCAGTCCAGGACAGGGTGGCACAGATACGCAGTATTTT.

The V call is TRBV15, the J call TRBJ1-5; TRBD1 matches 12 bases. V lost 3 bases and J lost 5; bases outside the gene matches: 2. The CDR3 is 15 residues long. CDR1 is LNHNV, CDR2 YYDKDF, per germline (reference sequence). The CDR3 DNA follows: TGTGCCACCAGCAGGGGGACAGGGGGCTATCAGCCCCAGCATTTT. Its translation is CATSRGTGGYQPQHF.

This sequence joins TRBV6-7 and TRBJ2-7; D remains ambiguous. TRBV6-7 is annotated as an ORF whose role is uncertain. The V and J ends lost 6 bases and 2 bases respectively, with 2 bases between them. The CDR3 runs 10 residues. The CDR3 reads CASRPYEQYF. CDR3 coding DNA: TGTGCCAGCAGACCCTACGAGCAGTACTTC.

The chain couples TRBV18 to TRBJ1-4; D is perhaps TRBD1 (6 bases). Germline loops: CDR1 KGHSH, CDR2 LQKENI. The CDR3 loop spans 14 amino acids. The ends were cut back, 2 bases at V and 3 bases at J, with 7 bases in the middle. Here the CDR3 reads CASSPTGSNEKLFF. In nucleotides, the CDR3 is TGTGCCAGCTCACCAACAGGGTCTAATGAAAAACTGTTTTTT.

The chain joins TRBV10-3 to TRBJ2-1, with D perhaps matching TRBD1 or TRBD2 (6 bases each). The germline V gene has CDR1 ENHRY and CDR2 SYGVKD. The V gene lost 3 bases and the J gene lost 9 bases, with 24 bases spanning the gap. The length of the CDR3 is 17 residues. DNA of the CDR3: TGTGCCATCAGTGAAGATACGGGGGCCGGGGAAGTTGGTGAGCAGTTCTTC. Encoded protein: CAISEDTGAGEVGEQFF.

The gene calls are TRBV29-1 and TRBJ2-2, with unresolved D. CDR1 is SQVTM and CDR2 is ANQGSEA in the germline V gene. V was trimmed by 4 bases and J by 3 bases, leaving 9 bases between them. This CDR3 is built from 13 residues. The CDR3 sequence: CSVGRRDTGELFF. CDR3 nucleotide sequence: TGCAGCGTTGGGAGAAGGGACACCGGGGAGCTGTTTTTT.